Listed below are T cell receptor beta chains from one sample, sequenced in a study of cytomegalovirus exposure and HLA in healthy donors. Measured with immunoSEQ multiplex PCR; TCRdb has only the in-frame clones, and not every one. The table has about 200,000 clones, about 86% seen once. The sequencing sample was made of PBMCs. These receptors all stem from a woman in her twenties or thirties in good health and CMV-seronegative. The CDR3 runs from the conserved cysteine through the conserved F or W.

cdr3_length j_call v_call cdr3_aa
13 - TRBV27 CASSLSSGFEQYF
14 TRBJ1-2 TRBV28 CASSLTGFNYGYTF
16 TRBJ2-1 TRBV5-1 CASSTRSGSPYNEQFF
17 TRBJ1-2 TRBV5-6 CASSHYGQGTSYYGYTF
14 TRBJ1-1 TRBV7-9 CASSFIAENTEAFF
14 TRBJ2-5 TRBV28 CASSSFQYQETQYF
15 TRBJ2-5 TRBV2 CASSEAGLAGGTQYF
15 TRBJ2-1 TRBV2 CASSSQSYSYNEQFF
14 TRBJ2-7 TRBV5-1 CASSIVWQAHEQYF
13 TRBJ2-5 TRBV2 CASKAGLVETQYF
16 TRBJ2-7 TRBV4-1 CASSHLIRGASYEQYF
16 TRBJ2-7 TRBV11-2 CASSSNSGGPSYEQYF
16 TRBJ2-1 TRBV7-2 CASSLLSGPPYNEQFF
15 TRBJ2-5 TRBV19 CASSIGTGRQETQYF
14 TRBJ2-3 TRBV6-1 CASKRDIITDTQYF
15 TRBJ2-7 TRBV28 CASCSGGRVFYEQYF
15 TRBJ2-7 TRBV5-1 CASSTDRLSGDEQYF
12 TRBJ2-7 TRBV28 CASSFGVYEQYF
14 TRBJ1-2 TRBV9 CASRTGQGADGYTF
16 TRBJ2-1 TRBV6-6 CASSYSELGGYNEQFF
14 TRBJ2-3 TRBV5-1 CASSKRGYTDTQYF
15 TRBJ2-3 TRBV10-2 CASSEGQGRADTQYF
15 TRBJ2-3 TRBV6-1 CASSVGTSGSDTQYF
19 TRBJ2-4 TRBV4-2 CASSQEGVYGPIAKNIQYF
15 - TRBV5-6 CASSPNSRGSYEQYF
16 TRBJ2-3 TRBV10-3 CAISEFSGGAADTQYF
14 TRBJ2-2 TRBV5-1 CASSGTRSIRELFF
15 TRBJ1-5 TRBV15 CATRVGTMGNQPQHF
16 TRBJ2-7 TRBV10-3 CAISEMRLLSSYEQYF
14 TRBJ1-2 TRBV11-2 CASSLGQGAGGYTF
12 TRBJ2-2 TRBV30 CAWRRAAGELFF
15 TRBJ2-5 TRBV5-1 CASSLPAGEQETQYF
15 TRBJ2-2 TRBV6-1 CVSSPLGAAAGELFF
13 TRBJ1-4 TRBV7-9 CASTRDFGEKLFF
15 TRBJ2-1 TRBV6-6 CASRRGQGGSNEQFF
15 TRBJ2-7 TRBV7-2 CASSTRDSHSYEQYF
15 TRBJ2-3 TRBV25-1 CASSGYRGRTDTQYF
17 TRBJ2-1 TRBV11-2 CASSPTTSRNSYNEQFF
14 TRBJ1-5 TRBV6-1 CASSYSGANQPQHF
15 TRBJ1-2 TRBV5-5 CASSLAAGEGYGYTF
11 TRBJ2-3 TRBV20-1 CSGGLARRQYF
12 TRBJ1-2 TRBV7-9 CASSPGEGGYTF
16 TRBJ1-1 TRBV7-8 CASSLAGGWMNTEAFF
17 TRBJ2-2 TRBV27 CASSSSTASRGTGELFF
15 TRBJ2-4 TRBV10-2 CASSEGGEAKNIQYF
13 TRBJ2-5 TRBV27 CASSSTYQETQYF